These 27 T cell receptor beta chains came from one sample sequenced in a study of cytomegalovirus exposure and HLA in healthy donors. Here immunoSEQ multiplex PCR was the method, and the copy in TCRdb shows in-frame clones only, minus some. The sample has about 130,000 clones, about nine tenths seen once; the top ten hold roughly 2%. Material for sequencing was PBMCs. The receptors come from a woman younger than 35 in good health and CMV-seronegative.

This clone came up once. This sequence joins TRBV6-5 and TRBJ1-2; a possible D gene is TRBD1 (6 bases). The CDR3 loop spans 14 amino acids. CDR1 MNHEY and CDR2 SVGAGI come from the germline V gene. Trimming took off 2 bases at V and 6 bases at J, with 13 bases between the two ends. CDR3 sequence reads: CASSYRQAHDGYTF. Written as DNA, the CDR3 is TGTGCCAGCAGTTACCGACAGGCTCATGATGGCTACACCTTC.

The chain employs TRBV7-6 and TRBJ2-1; D uncertain. Per germline, CDR1 SGHVS and CDR2 FNYEAQ. With 5 bases removed from V and 9 bases from J, the gap between germline ends came to 8 bases. There are 11 residues in the CDR3. CDR3 DNA sequence: TGTGCCAGCAGCCTTCTTAGTGAGCAGTTCTTC. Protein: CASSLLSEQFF.

J is TRBJ2-1 and V is TRBV29-1; a weak D match, TRBD2 (5 bases). Trimming stripped 2 bases from V and 2 bases from J, with 13 bases between. The CDR3 runs 15 residues. Germline CDR1 is SQVTM and CDR2 is ANQGSEA. The CDR3, as DNA: TGCAGCGTTGAAAAGATCCGGGGAGCCTACAATGAGCAGTTCTTC. Translation gives CSVEKIRGAYNEQFF.

The chain combines TRBV5-6 with TRBJ2-7; no firm D call. CDR3 length: 13 residues. CDR1 is SGHDT, CDR2 YYEEEE, per germline. V shed 0 bases and J shed 2 bases, with 6 bases lying between them. CDR3 amino acids: CASSLAPTYEQYF. CDR3 DNA: TGTGCCAGCAGCTTGGCCCCCACCTACGAGCAGTACTTC.

The V and J genes are TRBV6-1 and TRBJ1-2; a weak D match, TRBD1 (5 bases). The CDR3 runs 11 residues. Germline lookup yields CDR1 MNHNS and CDR2 SASEGT. Trimming stripped 6 bases from V and 6 bases from J, with 8 bases between. The CDR3, as DNA: TGTGCCAGCAGGACAGAAAATGGCTACACCTTC. Its protein product is CASRTENGYTF.

This chain joins TRBV5-1 and TRBJ2-3; TRBD2 is a possible D gene (5 bases). CDR3 length: 14 amino acids. V lost 4 bases and J 5 bases, leaving 14 bases between the germline ends. Germline values: CDR1 SGHRS, CDR2 YFSETQ. The CDR3 spells CASSPGSVGDTQYF. Here the CDR3 DNA reads TGCGCCAGCAGCCCCGGTAGCGTTGGAGATACGCAGTATTTT.

This chain uses TRBV29-1 with TRBJ2-5; possible D gene TRBD2, 5 bases. CDR3 length: 11 amino acids. Trimming stripped 4 bases from V and 5 bases from J, with 8 bases between. The V gene's germline CDR1 is SQVTM and CDR2 ANQGSEA. CDR3 loop: CSVGTVETQYF. CDR3 DNA: TGCAGCGTTGGGACTGTGGAGACCCAGTACTTC.

This clone was detected only a few times. J is TRBJ2-1 and V is TRBV11-2; a weak D match, TRBD2 (6 bases). This CDR3 is 14 amino acids long. Germline V gene data show CDR1 as SGHAT and CDR2 as FQNNGV. V lost 3 bases to trimming and J lost 4 bases, with 10 bases between them. CDR3 coding DNA: TGTGCCAGCAGCTTGGGAGGACCTTACAATGAGCAGTTCTTC. This sequence encodes CASSLGGPYNEQFF.

J is TRBJ2-1 and V is TRBV27; a weak D match, TRBD2 (5 bases). Per the germline V gene, CDR1 is MNHEY and CDR2 is SMNVEV (reference sequence). V was shortened by 6 bases and J by 3 bases, with 15 bases between the two germline ends. This CDR3 contains 15 residues. CDR3 loop: CASRAEVAGYNEQFF. CDR3 DNA sequence: TGTGCCAGCAGGGCGGAGGTAGCAGGCTACAATGAGCAGTTCTTC.

CDR3 DNA: TGTGCCAGTAGTATGGACAGCCTCTCGAGCAATCAGCCCCAGCATTTT. It specifies CASSMDSLSSNQPQHF. The chain joins TRBV19 to TRBJ1-5, with a weak D call TRBD1 (6 bases). The germline gives CDR1 LNHDA, CDR2 SQIVND (reference sequence). The CDR3 totals 16 residues. V dropped 3 bases and J dropped 1 base, with 13 bases sitting between them.

The chain's CDR3 is CASSSKLRYEQYF. In nucleotides, the CDR3 is TGTGCCAGCAGTTCCAAGTTGAGATACGAGCAGTACTTC. V is TRBV6-5 and J is TRBJ2-7; D not certain. The V end was cut by 4 bases, the J end by 4 bases, with 11 bases between. This CDR3 spans 13 amino acids. Germline CDR1 is MNHEY and CDR2 is SVGAGI.

This sequence joins TRBV30 and TRBJ2-2, with D possibly being TRBD1 (6 bases). V was clipped by 4 bases and J by 4 bases, with 7 bases between them. This CDR3 comprises 12 residues. CDR1 and CDR2 (germline): GTSNPN, SVGIG (reference sequence). The chain's CDR3 is CAWTGATGELFF. For the CDR3, the DNA is TGTGCCTGGACAGGGGCCACCGGGGAGCTGTTTTTT. The full variable domain, completed using reference TRBV30 and TRBJ2-2, is SQTIHQWPATLVQPVGSPLSLECTVEGTSNPNLYWYRQAAGRGLQLLFYSVGIGQISSEVPQNLSASRPQDRQFILSSKKLLLSDSGFYLCAWTGATGELFFGEGSRLTVL.

This chain links TRBV23-1 with TRBJ1-1; 7 nucleotides agree with TRBD1. TRBV23-1 is noted as an ORF with a role that remains uncertain. The CDR3 covers 16 residues. Germline trimming cut 3 bases from V and 0 bases from J; bases unmatched to any gene: 7. The DNA for the CDR3 is TGCGCCAGCAGTCACCCTACGGGACAGTTGAACACTGAAGCTTTCTTT. Translated: CASSHPTGQLNTEAFF.

The rearrangement uses TRBV21-1 and TRBJ2-7; whether TRBD2, the table's D call, matches the DNA was not checked. TRBV21-1 is described as a pseudogene. The CDR3 spans 15 residues. The CDR3, as DNA: TGTGCCAGCAGTATAGCGGGAGGCCCGTCCTACGAGCAGTACTTC. It codes for CASSIAGGPSYEQYF.

The chain carries TRBV7-9 and TRBJ1-2; TRBD1 matches at 7 bases. V was pared by 6 bases and J by 8 bases, with 12 bases of the junction left unmatched. Germline-derived CDR1 and CDR2 are SEHNR and FQNEAQ (reference sequence). This CDR3 spans 14 amino acids. The CDR3 DNA sequence: TGTGCCAGCAGTTACGGGACAGTTCTGAACGGCTACACCTTC. Its translation: CASSYGTVLNGYTF.

This rearrangement joins TRBV18 to TRBJ2-7; TRBD2 agrees at 11 bases. V shed 6 bases, J shed 3 bases, and the junction held 10 bases outside the gene matches. This CDR3 has 16 amino acids. Germline-derived CDR1 and CDR2 are KGHSH and LQKENI. CDR3 in DNA: TGTGCCAGCTCCTCCCTTGAGACTAGCGGGATCTACGAGCAGTACTTC. It is translated as CASSSLETSGIYEQYF.

In its sample, this clone was seen a few times. The V and J genes are TRBV11-2 and TRBJ1-2; TRBD1 might be the D (5 bases). This CDR3 is built from 12 residues. The germline CDR1 and CDR2 sequences are SGHAT and FQNNGV. V was shortened by 3 bases and J by 3 bases, with 5 bases between the two germline ends. DNA for the CDR3: TGTGCCAGCAGCTTCAGGGACTATGGCTACACCTTC. It encodes CASSFRDYGYTF.

The V gene is TRBV4-2, the J gene TRBJ1-5; 8 bases map to TRBD1. The junction had 5 bases not matched to a gene; V was cut back by 4 bases and J by 3 bases. CDR1 LGHNA and CDR2 YNFKEQ come from the germline V gene. The CDR3 contains 15 residues. CDR3 sequence reads: CASSRGQGPNQPQHF. In nucleotides, the CDR3 is TGTGCCAGCAGCCGAGGACAGGGCCCCAATCAGCCCCAGCATTTT.

In its sample, this clone was seen once. The chain links TRBV5-6 to TRBJ1-2, with 12 bases fitting TRBD1. Germline V gives CDR1 SGHDT, CDR2 YYEEEE. V dropped 3 bases and J dropped 10; count of bases not matched to a gene: 4. The CDR3 totals 13 residues. CDR3 residues: CASSSGTGGDYTF. The CDR3 DNA reads as TGTGCCAGCAGCTCAGGGACAGGGGGCGACTACACCTTC. The whole variable domain, filled in from reference TRBV5-6 and TRBJ1-2, reads DAGVTQSPTHLIKTRGQQVTLRCSPKSGHDTVSWYQQALGQGPQFIFQYYEEEERQRGNFPDRFSGHQFPNYSSELNVNALLLGDSALYLCASSSGTGGDYTFGSGTRLTVV.

This chain links TRBV5-4 with TRBJ2-1; 7 bases are a match to TRBD2. Germline V CDR1 and CDR2: SGHNT, YYREEE (reference sequence). The V segment lost 3 bases and the J segment 6 bases; nucleotides outside the gene matches: 6. The CDR3 is 14 amino acids. CDR3 protein: CASSSRRTSNEQFF. As DNA, the CDR3 is TGTGCCAGCAGCTCTCGGCGGACTAGCAATGAGCAGTTCTTC.

The sample holds one count of this clone. J is TRBJ2-1 and V is TRBV12-5; 11 positions agree with TRBD2. Losses at the gene ends were 2 bases for V and 2 bases for J; bases not matched to a gene: 5. This CDR3 is 17 amino acids long. Per germline, CDR1 LGHNT and CDR2 FRNRAP. CDR3 residues: CASGLSPTSGAYNEQFF. The DNA for the CDR3 is TGTGCTAGTGGTTTGTCTCCGACTAGCGGGGCCTACAATGAGCAGTTCTTC.

The rearrangement joins TRBV11-3 to TRBJ2-3; 14 nucleotides agree with TRBD2. Losses at the gene ends were 4 bases for V and 2 bases for J; bases not matched to a gene: 8. The CDR3 extends over 18 amino acids. Germline CDR1 reads SGHNT; CDR2 reads YENEEA. CDR3 protein: CASSSTSGRAGATDTQYF. CDR3 bases: TGTGCCAGCAGCTCGACTAGCGGGAGGGCTGGGGCCACAGATACGCAGTATTTT.

This clone showed up just once. V is TRBV2 and J is TRBJ2-5, with D unclear. The CDR3 has 14 amino acids. V gave up 5 bases and J gave up 2 bases, with 12 bases separating them. Germline CDR1 reads SNHLY; CDR2 reads FYNNEI. Here the CDR3 reads CASSPRVQQETQYF. The DNA of the CDR3 is TGTGCCAGCAGTCCCCGGGTGCAACAAGAGACCCAGTACTTC.

This sequence joins TRBV9 and TRBJ2-3; TRBD2 is a possible D gene (6 bases). The length of the CDR3 is 12 residues. The V and J ends lost 7 bases and 5 bases respectively, with 11 bases between them. Germline assignment: CDR1 SGDLS and CDR2 YYNGEE. The DNA for the CDR3 is TGTGCCAGCTGTGGGACTGAAGATACGCAGTATTTT. It encodes CASCGTEDTQYF.

The V call is TRBV2, the J call TRBJ2-5; TRBD2 matches 10 bases. This CDR3 has 13 amino acids. Per the germline V gene, CDR1 is SNHLY and CDR2 is FYNNEI. With 8 bases clipped from V and 5 bases from J, the junction kept 5 bases outside the gene matches. CDR3 loop: CASRGLAKETQYF. CDR3 coding DNA: TGTGCCAGCCGGGGACTAGCGAAGGAGACCCAGTACTTC.

The sample holds one count of this clone. The chain employs TRBV4-1 and TRBJ2-2, with D possibly matching TRBD2 (5 bases). Trimming left V 3 bases short and J 5 bases short, with 19 bases between. CDR1 is MGHRA, CDR2 YSYEKL, per germline. The CDR3 contains 17 residues. The CDR3 nucleotides are TGCGCCAGCAGCCACAACCCGCGGCGGAGAGGGACCGGGGAGCTGTTTTTT. Translating gives CASSHNPRRRGTGELFF.

The rearrangement links TRBV6-5 to TRBJ1-4; a weak D match, TRBD1 (6 bases). The CDR3 is made up of 13 amino acids. The V end was cut by 6 bases, the J end by 7 bases, with 12 bases between. Germline V gives CDR1 MNHEY, CDR2 SVGAGI. CDR3 in amino acids: CASREGGGEKLFF. Here the CDR3 DNA reads TGTGCCAGCAGGGAGGGGGGGGGTGAAAAACTGTTTTTT.